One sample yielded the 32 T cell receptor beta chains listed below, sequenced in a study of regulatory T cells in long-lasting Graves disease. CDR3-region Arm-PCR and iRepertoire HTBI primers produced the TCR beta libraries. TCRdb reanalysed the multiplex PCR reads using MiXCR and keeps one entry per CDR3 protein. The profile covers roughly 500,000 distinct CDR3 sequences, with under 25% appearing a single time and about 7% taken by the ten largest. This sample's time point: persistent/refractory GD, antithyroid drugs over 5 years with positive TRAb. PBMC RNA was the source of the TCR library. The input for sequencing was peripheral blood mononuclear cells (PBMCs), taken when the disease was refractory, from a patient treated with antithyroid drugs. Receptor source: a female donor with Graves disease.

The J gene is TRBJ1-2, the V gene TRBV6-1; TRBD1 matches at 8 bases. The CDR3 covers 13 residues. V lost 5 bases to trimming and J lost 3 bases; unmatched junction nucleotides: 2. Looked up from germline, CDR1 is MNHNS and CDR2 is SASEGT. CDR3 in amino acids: CASSKQGDYGYTF. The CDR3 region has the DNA TGTGCCAGCAGTAAACAGGGGGACTATGGCTACACCTTC.

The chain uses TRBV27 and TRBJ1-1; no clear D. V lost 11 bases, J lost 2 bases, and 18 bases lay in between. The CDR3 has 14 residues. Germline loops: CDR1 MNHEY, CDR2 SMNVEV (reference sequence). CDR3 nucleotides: TGTGCCTCCAGCCCCCAAGCAATCAACACTGAAGCTTTCTTT. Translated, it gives CASSPQAINTEAFF.

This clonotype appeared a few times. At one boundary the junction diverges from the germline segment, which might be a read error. CDR3 nucleotide sequence: TGTGCCATCGGCGAGGTACAGGGGGCGATCACTGAGGCTTTCTTT. Protein: CAIGEVQGAITEAFF. The J gene is TRBJ1-1, the V gene TRBV10-3; TRBD1 aligns across 9 bases. There are 15 residues in the CDR3. The germline gives CDR1 ENHRY, CDR2 SYGVKD.

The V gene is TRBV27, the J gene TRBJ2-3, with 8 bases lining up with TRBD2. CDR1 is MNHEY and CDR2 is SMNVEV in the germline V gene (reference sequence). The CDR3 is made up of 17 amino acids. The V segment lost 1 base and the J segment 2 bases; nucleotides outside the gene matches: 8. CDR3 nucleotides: TGTGCCAGCAGTTTATGGGGGAGCGGGGGTTCCACAGATACGCAGTATTTT. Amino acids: CASSLWGSGGSTDTQYF.

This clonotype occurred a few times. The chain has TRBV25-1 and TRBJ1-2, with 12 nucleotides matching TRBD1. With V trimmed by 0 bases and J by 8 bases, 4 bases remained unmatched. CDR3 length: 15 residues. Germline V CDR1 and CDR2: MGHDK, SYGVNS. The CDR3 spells CASSEYGTGGSGYTF. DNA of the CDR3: TGTGCCAGCAGTGAATATGGGACAGGGGGCTCGGGCTACACCTTC.

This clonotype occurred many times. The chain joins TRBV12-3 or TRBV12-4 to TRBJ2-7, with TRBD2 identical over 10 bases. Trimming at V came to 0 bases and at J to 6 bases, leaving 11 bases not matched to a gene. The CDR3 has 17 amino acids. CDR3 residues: CASSLARGASGSFEQYF. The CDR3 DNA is TGTGCCAGCAGTTTAGCGCGAGGTGCTAGCGGGAGTTTCGAGCAGTACTTC.

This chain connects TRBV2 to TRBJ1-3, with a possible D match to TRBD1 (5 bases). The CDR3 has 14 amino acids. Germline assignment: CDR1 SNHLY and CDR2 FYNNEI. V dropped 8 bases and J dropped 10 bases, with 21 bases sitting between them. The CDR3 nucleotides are TGTGCCAGCTCTGTAGGGGCTGCGGGGCCTACCATATATTTT. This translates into CASSVGAAGPTIYF. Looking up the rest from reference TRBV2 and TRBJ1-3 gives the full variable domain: EPEVTQTPSHQVTQMGQEVILRCVPISNHLYFYWYRQILGQKVEFLVSFYNNEISEKSEIFDDQFSVERPDGSNFTLKIRSTKLEDSAMYFCASSVGAAGPTIYFGEGSWLTVV.

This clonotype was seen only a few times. The CDR3 DNA follows: TGTGCCAGCAGCCAAGATCAGGCAGCGAATGGCTACACCTTC. Encoded protein: CASSQDQAANGYTF. This chain uses TRBV3-1 with TRBJ1-2; D call uncertain. V lost 0 bases and J 6 bases, leaving 11 bases between the germline ends. The CDR3 covers 14 residues. CDR1 LGHDT and CDR2 YNNKEL come from the germline V gene (reference sequence).

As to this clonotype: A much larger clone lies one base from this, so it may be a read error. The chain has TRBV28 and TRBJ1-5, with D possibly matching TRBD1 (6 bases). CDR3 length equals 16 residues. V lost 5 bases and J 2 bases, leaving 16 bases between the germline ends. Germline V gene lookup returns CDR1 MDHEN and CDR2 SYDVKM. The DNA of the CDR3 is TGTGCCAGCAGTCCCCCAGGGGCACGCGGCAATCAGCCCCAGCATTTT. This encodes CASSPPGARGNQPQHF. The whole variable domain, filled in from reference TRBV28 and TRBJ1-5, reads DVKVTQSSRYLVKRTGEKVFLECVQDMDHENMFWYRQDPGLGLRLIYFSYDVKMKEKGDIPEGYSVSREKKERFSLILESASTNQTSMYLCASSPPGARGNQPQHFGDGTRLSIL.

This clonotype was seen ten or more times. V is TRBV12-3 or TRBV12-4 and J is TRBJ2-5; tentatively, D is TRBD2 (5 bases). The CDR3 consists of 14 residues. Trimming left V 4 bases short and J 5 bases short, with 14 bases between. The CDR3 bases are TGTGCCAGCAGTTCCCGGCTAGCCTGGGAGACCCAGTACTTC. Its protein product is CASSSRLAWETQYF.

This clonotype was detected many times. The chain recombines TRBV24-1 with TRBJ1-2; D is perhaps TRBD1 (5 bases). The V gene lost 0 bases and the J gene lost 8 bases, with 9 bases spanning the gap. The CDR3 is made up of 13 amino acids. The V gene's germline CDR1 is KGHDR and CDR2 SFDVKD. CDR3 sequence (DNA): TGTGCCACCAGTGATTTGTGGGGCGAGGGCTACACCTTC. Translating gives CATSDLWGEGYTF.

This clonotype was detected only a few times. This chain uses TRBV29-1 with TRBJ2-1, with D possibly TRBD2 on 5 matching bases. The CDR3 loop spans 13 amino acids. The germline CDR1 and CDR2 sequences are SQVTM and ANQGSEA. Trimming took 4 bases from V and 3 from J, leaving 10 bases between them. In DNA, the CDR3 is TGCAGCGTTGTGGTGGACTTCTACAATGAGCAGTTCTTC. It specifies CSVVVDFYNEQFF.

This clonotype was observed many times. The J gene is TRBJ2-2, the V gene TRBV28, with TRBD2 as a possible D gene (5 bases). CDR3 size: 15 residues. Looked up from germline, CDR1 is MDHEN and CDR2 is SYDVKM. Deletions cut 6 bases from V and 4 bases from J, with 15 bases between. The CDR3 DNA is TGTGCCAGCAGCCCAACTTCGGGGAGCACCGGGGAGCTGTTTTTT. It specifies CASSPTSGSTGELFF.

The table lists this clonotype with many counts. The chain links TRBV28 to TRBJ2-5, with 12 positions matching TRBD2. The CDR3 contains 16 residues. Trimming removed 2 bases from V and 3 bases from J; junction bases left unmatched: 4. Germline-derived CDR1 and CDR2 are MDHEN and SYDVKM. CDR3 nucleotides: TGTGCCAGCAGTTTACTCCTAGCGGGAGGGGAAGAGACCCAGTACTTC. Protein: CASSLLLAGGEETQYF. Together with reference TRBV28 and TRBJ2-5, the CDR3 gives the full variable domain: DVKVTQSSRYLVKRTGEKVFLECVQDMDHENMFWYRQDPGLGLRLIYFSYDVKMKEKGDIPEGYSVSREKKERFSLILESASTNQTSMYLCASSLLLAGGEETQYFGPGTRLLVL.

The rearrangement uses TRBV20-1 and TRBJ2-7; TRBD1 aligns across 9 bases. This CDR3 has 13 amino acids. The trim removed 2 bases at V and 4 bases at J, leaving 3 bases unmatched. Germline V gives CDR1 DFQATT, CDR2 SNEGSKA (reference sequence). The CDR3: CSARTGGWYEQYF. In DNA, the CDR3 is TGCAGTGCTAGAACAGGGGGCTGGTACGAGCAGTACTTC.

CDR3 in amino acids: CASRTGQVSNQPQHF. CDR3 coding DNA: TGTGCCAGCAGAACAGGACAGGTTAGCAATCAGCCCCAGCATTTT. The V call is TRBV28, the J call TRBJ1-5; TRBD1 aligns across 7 bases. Germline assignment: CDR1 MDHEN and CDR2 SYDVKM. This CDR3 is 15 amino acids long. Trimming took 6 bases from V and 0 from J; bases not matched to a gene: 5. The variable domain in full, completed from reference TRBV28 and TRBJ1-5, reads DVKVTQSSRYLVKRTGEKVFLECVQDMDHENMFWYRQDPGLGLRLIYFSYDVKMKEKGDIPEGYSVSREKKERFSLILESASTNQTSMYLCASRTGQVSNQPQHFGDGTRLSIL.

The CDR3 is CASSTQGGGSYNEQFF. In DNA, the CDR3 is TGTGCCAGCAGCACGCAGGGGGGGGGCTCCTACAATGAGCAGTTCTTC. This chain links TRBV13 with TRBJ2-1; either TRBD1 or TRBD2 may supply D (7 bases each). The germline gives CDR1 PRHDT, CDR2 FYEKMQ (reference sequence). Trimming left V 5 bases short and J 0 bases short, with 14 bases between. This CDR3 is built from 16 residues.

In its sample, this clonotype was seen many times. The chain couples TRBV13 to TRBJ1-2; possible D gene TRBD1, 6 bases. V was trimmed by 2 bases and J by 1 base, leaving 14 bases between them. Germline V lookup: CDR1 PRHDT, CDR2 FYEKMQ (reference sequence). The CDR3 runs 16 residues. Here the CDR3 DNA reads TGTGCCAGCAGCTTAAATGAGTTAGGGGGTAACTATGGCTACACCTTC. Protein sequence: CASSLNELGGNYGYTF.

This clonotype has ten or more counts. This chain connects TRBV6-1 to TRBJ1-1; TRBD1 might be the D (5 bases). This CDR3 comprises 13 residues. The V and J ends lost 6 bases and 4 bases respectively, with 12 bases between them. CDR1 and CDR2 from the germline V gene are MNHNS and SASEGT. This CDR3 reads CASSNRFRTEAFF. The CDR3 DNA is TGTGCCAGCAGCAACAGGTTTCGCACTGAAGCTTTCTTT.

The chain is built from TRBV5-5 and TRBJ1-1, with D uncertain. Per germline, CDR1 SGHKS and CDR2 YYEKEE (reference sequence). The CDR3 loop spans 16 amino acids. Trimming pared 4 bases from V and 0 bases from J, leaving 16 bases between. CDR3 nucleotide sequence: TGTGCCAGCAGCGTCGGAGTTGGGAATATGAACACTGAAGCTTTCTTT. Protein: CASSVGVGNMNTEAFF. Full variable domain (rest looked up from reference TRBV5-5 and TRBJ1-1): DAGVTQSPTHLIKTRGQQVTLRCSPISGHKSVSWYQQVLGQGPQFIFQYYEKEERGRGNFPDRFSARQFPNYSSELNVNALLLGDSALYLCASSVGVGNMNTEAFFGQGTRLTVV.

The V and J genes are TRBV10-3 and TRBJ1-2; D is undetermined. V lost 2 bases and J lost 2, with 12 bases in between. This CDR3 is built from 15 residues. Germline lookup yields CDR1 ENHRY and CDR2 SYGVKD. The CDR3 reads CAISETKTGNYGYTF. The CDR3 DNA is TGTGCCATCAGTGAGACAAAAACCGGGAACTATGGCTACACCTTC.

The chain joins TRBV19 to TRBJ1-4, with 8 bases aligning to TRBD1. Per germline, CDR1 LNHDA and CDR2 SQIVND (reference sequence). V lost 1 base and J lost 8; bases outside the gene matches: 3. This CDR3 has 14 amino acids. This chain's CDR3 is CASSIAGGAEKLFF. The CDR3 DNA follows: TGTGCCAGTAGTATAGCAGGGGGCGCAGAAAAACTGTTTTTT.

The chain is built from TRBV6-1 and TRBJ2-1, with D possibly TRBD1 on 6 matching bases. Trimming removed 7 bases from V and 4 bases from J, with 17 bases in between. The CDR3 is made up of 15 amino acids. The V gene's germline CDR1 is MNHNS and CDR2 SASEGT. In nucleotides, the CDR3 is TGTGCCAGCACCCTCTTGGACAGTGAATACAATGAGCAGTTCTTC. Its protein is CASTLLDSEYNEQFF.

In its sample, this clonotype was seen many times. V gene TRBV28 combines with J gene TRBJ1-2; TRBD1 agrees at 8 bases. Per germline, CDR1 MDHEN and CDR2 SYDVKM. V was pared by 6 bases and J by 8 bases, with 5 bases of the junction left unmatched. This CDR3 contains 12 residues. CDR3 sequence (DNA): TGTGCCAGCAGATCAAGGGACAGGGGCTACACCTTC. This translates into CASRSRDRGYTF.

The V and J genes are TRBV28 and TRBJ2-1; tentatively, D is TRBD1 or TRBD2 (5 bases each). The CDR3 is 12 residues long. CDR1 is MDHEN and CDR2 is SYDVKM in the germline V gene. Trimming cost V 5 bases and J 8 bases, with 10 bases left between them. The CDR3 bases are TGTGCCAGCAGTCTCCTGGGACATGAGCAGTTCTTC. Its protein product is CASSLLGHEQFF.

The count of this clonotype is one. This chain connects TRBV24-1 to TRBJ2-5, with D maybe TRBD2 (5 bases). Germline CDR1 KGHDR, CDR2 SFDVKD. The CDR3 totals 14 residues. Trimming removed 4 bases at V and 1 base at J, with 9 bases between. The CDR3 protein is CATSEAGGQETQYF. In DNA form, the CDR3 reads TGTGCCACCAGTGAGGCGGGTGGCCAAGAGACCCAGTACTTC.

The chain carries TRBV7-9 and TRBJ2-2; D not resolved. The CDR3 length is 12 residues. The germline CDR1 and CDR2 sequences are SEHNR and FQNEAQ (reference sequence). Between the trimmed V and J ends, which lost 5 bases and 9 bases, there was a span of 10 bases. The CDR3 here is CASSAPPRELFF. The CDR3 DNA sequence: TGTGCCAGCAGCGCCCCCCCCAGGGAGCTGTTTTTT. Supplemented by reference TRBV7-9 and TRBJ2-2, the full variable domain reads DTGVSQNPRHKITKRGQNVTFRCDPISEHNRLYWYRQTLGQGPEFLTYFQNEAQLEKSRLLSDRFSAERPKGSFSTLEIQRTEQGDSAMYLCASSAPPRELFFGEGSRLTVL.

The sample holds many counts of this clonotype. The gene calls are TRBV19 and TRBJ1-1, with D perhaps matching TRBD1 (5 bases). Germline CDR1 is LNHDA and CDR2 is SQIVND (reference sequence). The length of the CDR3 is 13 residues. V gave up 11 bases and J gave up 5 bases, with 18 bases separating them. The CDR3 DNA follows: TGTGCCGCAAGAAATCAGGGTGGGACTGAAGCTTTCTTT. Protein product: CAARNQGGTEAFF.

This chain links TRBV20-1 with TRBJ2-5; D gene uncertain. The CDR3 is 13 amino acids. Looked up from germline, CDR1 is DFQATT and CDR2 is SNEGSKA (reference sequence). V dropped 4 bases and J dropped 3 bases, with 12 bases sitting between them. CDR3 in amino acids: CSATEVEKETQYF. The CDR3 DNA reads TGCAGTGCTACCGAGGTCGAAAAAGAGACCCAGTACTTC.

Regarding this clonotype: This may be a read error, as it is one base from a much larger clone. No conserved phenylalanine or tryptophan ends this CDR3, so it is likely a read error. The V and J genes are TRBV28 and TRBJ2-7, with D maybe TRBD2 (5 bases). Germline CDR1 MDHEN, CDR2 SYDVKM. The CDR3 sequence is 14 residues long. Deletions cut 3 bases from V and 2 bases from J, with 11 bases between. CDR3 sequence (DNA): TGTGCCAGCAGTTTCGCCGGGGTGGCCTACGAGCAGTACTCC. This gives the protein CASSFAGVAYEQYS.

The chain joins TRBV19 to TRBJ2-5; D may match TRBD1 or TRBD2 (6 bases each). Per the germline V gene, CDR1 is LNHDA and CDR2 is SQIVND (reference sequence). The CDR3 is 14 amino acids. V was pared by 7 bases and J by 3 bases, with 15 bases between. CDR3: CASINTGAEETQYF. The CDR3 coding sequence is TGTGCCAGTATCAATACGGGGGCCGAAGAGACCCAGTACTTC. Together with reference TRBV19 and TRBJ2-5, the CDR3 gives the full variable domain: DGGITQSPKYLFRKEGQNVTLSCEQNLNHDAMYWYRQDPGQGLRLIYYSQIVNDFQKGDIAEGYSVSREKKESFPLTVTSAQKNPTAFYLCASINTGAEETQYFGPGTRLLVL.

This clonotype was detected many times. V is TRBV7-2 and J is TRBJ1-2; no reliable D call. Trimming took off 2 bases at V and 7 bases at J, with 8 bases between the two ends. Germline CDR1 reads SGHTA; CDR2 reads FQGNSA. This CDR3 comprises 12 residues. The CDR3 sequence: CASSLPGSGYTF. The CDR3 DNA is TGTGCCAGCAGCTTACCCGGGAGTGGCTACACCTTC.